The T cell receptor beta chain described here comes from a study of shared clonotypes between healthy human individuals. The CDR3 is made up of 13 amino acids. Trimming left V 7 bases short and J 2 bases short, with 6 bases between. Germline CDR1 is MNHEY and CDR2 is SVGAGI. This table comes from immunoSEQ multiplex PCR, and its TCRdb copy is limited to in-frame clones, with some not included. This table has 330,000 or so clones, about 70% appearing once. The source is a man aged 30 to 39 in good health. The material sequenced was memory CD4+ T cells sorted from blood. This sample's subset: CD45RA-negative fraction. This chain uses TRBV6-5 with TRBJ2-6; D possibly corresponds to TRBD1 (5 bases). The CDR3 loop is CASTGTGANVLTF. CDR3 nucleotide sequence: TGTGCCAGCACAGGGACTGGGGCCAACGTCCTGACTTTC.